These 22 T cell receptor beta chains originate from one sample sequenced in a study of T-cell memory formation after mild COVID-19. In TCRdb, the 5' RACE reads were re-called with MiXCR into one record per CDR3 protein. This table has hundreds of thousands of distinct CDR3 sequences, less than 25% appearing once. The sequenced material came from PBMCs or a T cell subset sorted from them (not recorded which). The receptors shown here come from an adult woman who had mild COVID-19 (a few samples of this study predate the infection). Cell type and time point are not known.

The chain couples TRBV19 to TRBJ1-1; no clear D. In germline, CDR1 is LNHDA, CDR2 SQIVND (reference sequence). V was cut by 7 bases and J by 1 base, with 19 bases left in between. The CDR3 runs 16 residues. CDR3 in DNA: TGTGCCAGTAACCCTAAGGTGGTGAGGACGAACACTGAAGCTTTCTTT. It translates to CASNPKVVRTNTEAFF. The variable domain in full, completed from reference TRBV19 and TRBJ1-1, reads DGGITQSPKYLFRKEGQNVTLSCEQNLNHDAMYWYRQDPGQGLRLIYYSQIVNDFQKGDIAEGYSVSREKKESFPLTVTSAQKNPTAFYLCASNPKVVRTNTEAFFGQGTRLTVV.

This clonotype has only a few counts. The chain carries TRBV24-1 and TRBJ1-1, with 8 positions matching TRBD1. Germline V gene sequence: CDR1 KGHDR, CDR2 SFDVKD. The CDR3 is 13 amino acids. Trimming cost V 7 bases and J 4 bases; bases outside gene matches: 4. The CDR3, as DNA: TGTGCCACCAGGCGCACAGGGGGCACTGAAGCTTTCTTT. Its translation is CATRRTGGTEAFF.

This clonotype was observed a handful of times. V is TRBV9 and J is TRBJ2-7, with 9 bases matching TRBD1. The CDR3 totals 15 residues. Germline V gene data show CDR1 as SGDLS and CDR2 as YYNGEE. V was clipped by 3 bases and J by 4 bases; unmatched bases: 8. CDR3 DNA sequence: TGTGCCAGCAGCGCCGGACAGGGGTCGGGTTACGAGCAGTACTTC. Protein sequence: CASSAGQGSGYEQYF.

This clonotype has more than one count but fewer than ten. V gene TRBV30 combines with J gene TRBJ2-2; 8 bases agree with TRBD1. Germline CDR1 reads GTSNPN; CDR2 reads SVGIG (reference sequence). The V segment lost 5 bases and the J segment 7 bases; nucleotides outside the gene matches: 3. The CDR3 has 12 residues. CDR3: CAWGQGNGELFF. CDR3 bases: TGTGCCTGGGGACAGGGCAACGGGGAGCTGTTTTTT.

This clonotype was observed once. The junction departs from the called germline gene at one end, perhaps through a read error. The chain recombines TRBV9 with TRBJ2-1; D possibly matches TRBD1 or TRBD2 (5 bases each). Germline V gene lookup returns CDR1 SGDLS and CDR2 YYNGEE. The CDR3 length is 16 residues. CDR3 in amino acids: CASSPSSGAPLNEQLF. Here the CDR3 DNA reads TGTGCCAGCAGCCCATCTTCCGGGGCCCCCCTCAATGAGCAGTTATTC.

This clonotype was seen a handful of times. This chain joins TRBV9 and TRBJ2-1; 8 bases are a match to TRBD2. Germline CDR1 is SGDLS and CDR2 is YYNGEE. This CDR3 is 15 amino acids long. V shed 6 bases, J shed 2 bases, and the junction held 7 bases outside the gene matches. CDR3 amino acids: CASTDTGGPYNEQFF. The CDR3 region has the DNA TGTGCCAGCACTGATACGGGAGGGCCCTACAATGAGCAGTTCTTC.

The V and J genes are TRBV3-1 and TRBJ2-7, with D perhaps matching TRBD2 (6 bases). Between the trimmed V and J ends, which lost 4 bases and 5 bases, there was a span of 18 bases. CDR1 is LGHDT, CDR2 YNNKEL, per germline (reference sequence). The CDR3 is 15 residues long. CDR3 DNA sequence: TGTGCCAGCAGCCCGGTAGGAGGGTTTAGCGACGAGCAGTACTTC. Translating it yields CASSPVGGFSDEQYF.

This clonotype occurred many times. V and J are TRBV7-2 and TRBJ2-3; 8 positions agree with TRBD1. This CDR3 region has 15 residues. Trimming cost V 4 bases and J 1 base; bases outside gene matches: 4. Per germline, CDR1 SGHTA and CDR2 FQGNSA. The CDR3 reads CASSSDRGGTDTQYF. The CDR3 nucleotides read TGTGCCAGCAGCTCCGACAGGGGTGGCACAGATACGCAGTATTTT.

The chain combines TRBV4-2 with TRBJ2-3; 14 bases agree with TRBD2. V trimming: 1 base; J trimming: 2 bases; junction bases outside the gene matches: 8. This CDR3 comprises 19 residues. The germline V gene encodes CDR1 LGHNA and CDR2 YNFKEQ. The CDR3 here is CASSQVRLAGGPPTDTQYF. CDR3 DNA: TGTGCCAGCAGCCAAGTAAGACTAGCGGGAGGGCCCCCCACAGATACGCAGTATTTT.

This chain joins TRBV3-1 and TRBJ2-1; D may be TRBD2 (6 bases). V was trimmed by 0 bases and J by 4 bases, leaving 13 bases between them. This CDR3 is built from 16 residues. Germline assignment: CDR1 LGHDT and CDR2 YNNKEL (reference sequence). The chain's CDR3 is CASSQEGLARYNEQFF. The CDR3 DNA sequence: TGTGCCAGCAGCCAAGAAGGGCTAGCGAGGTACAATGAGCAGTTCTTC.

This clonotype showed up just a few times. The chain combines TRBV5-1 with TRBJ2-2, with 10 bases matching TRBD1. CDR3 length equals 15 residues. Trimming took 4 bases from V and 4 from J; bases not matched to a gene: 4. The germline gives CDR1 SGHRS, CDR2 YFSETQ. CDR3 DNA: TGCGCCAGCAGCAGACAGGGGGCGTTCACCGGGGAGCTGTTTTTT. This sequence encodes CASSRQGAFTGELFF.

J is TRBJ1-2 and V is TRBV5-1; D gene uncertain. V lost 1 base, J lost 3 bases, and 7 bases lay in between. CDR3 length equals 13 residues. Germline V CDR1 and CDR2: SGHRS, YFSETQ. As DNA, the CDR3 is TGCGCCAGCAGCTTGATCGGGGACTATGGCTACACCTTC. This translates into CASSLIGDYGYTF.

This clonotype was picked up many times. The junction does not match germline at one end; this may be a read error. The rearrangement uses TRBV7-7 and TRBJ2-5; a possible D gene is TRBD1 (6 bases). This CDR3 spans 13 amino acids. Germline V lookup: CDR1 SSHAT, CDR2 FNYEAQ (reference sequence). The CDR3 nucleotides are TGTGCTAGCAGCTTGGACAGTCAAGAGACCCAGTACTTC. As protein: CASSLDSQETQYF.

This clonotype was counted a few times. The gene calls are TRBV7-2 and TRBJ1-5, with D uncertain. This CDR3 spans 12 amino acids. V lost 4 bases to trimming and J lost 10 bases, with 11 bases between them. Germline assignment: CDR1 SGHTA and CDR2 FQGNSA. The CDR3 loop reads CASSYPSEPQHF. DNA of the CDR3: TGTGCCAGCAGCTACCCTTCAGAACCCCAGCATTTT.

The chain combines TRBV20-1 with TRBJ2-7; possibly TRBD2 for D (6 bases). V was cut by 3 bases and J by 2 bases, with 11 bases left in between. The CDR3 is 13 amino acids. Germline V CDR1 and CDR2: DFQATT, SNEGSKA (reference sequence). For the CDR3, the DNA is TGCAGTGCTAGGGGGGGTCGAACCTACGAGCAGTACTTC. This encodes CSARGGRTYEQYF.

This clonotype turned up a few times. This chain links TRBV6-6 with TRBJ2-7; D may be TRBD2 (5 bases). Per the germline V gene, CDR1 is MNHNY and CDR2 is SVGAGI (reference sequence). This CDR3 comprises 14 residues. V was clipped by 5 bases and J by 6 bases, with 17 bases between them. CDR3 protein: CASSIRTPEGEQYF. DNA for the CDR3: TGTGCCAGCAGTATCAGGACTCCCGAGGGCGAGCAGTACTTC.

This clonotype has just a few counts. V usage is TRBV24-1 and J usage is TRBJ2-3; D not certain. The V end lost 5 bases, the J end lost 11 bases, and 16 bases lay between the germline ends. Germline CDR1 KGHDR, CDR2 SFDVKD. There are 13 residues in the CDR3. In DNA form, the CDR3 reads TGTGCCACCAGTGCGGGCCTAAAGAACATGCAGTATTTT. Residues: CATSAGLKNMQYF.

This chain links TRBV7-9 with TRBJ1-2; 8 bases fit TRBD1. The CDR3 is 16 amino acids. V lost 4 bases, J lost 4 bases, and 11 bases stayed unmatched. Germline CDR1 is SEHNR and CDR2 is FQNEAQ (reference sequence). The CDR3 DNA reads as TGTGCCAGCAGCTCGAACCGACAGGGGTTGGTCTATGGCTACACCTTC. Translation: CASSSNRQGLVYGYTF.

This clonotype appeared a few times. V gene TRBV24-1 combines with J gene TRBJ2-2, with D unresolved. CDR3 length: 14 amino acids. V lost 7 bases to trimming and J lost 3 bases, with 11 bases between them. The germline V gene encodes CDR1 KGHDR and CDR2 SFDVKD. CDR3 coding DNA: TGTGCCACCAGAGAGGACGATTACACCGGGGAGCTGTTTTTT. It codes for CATREDDYTGELFF.

This clonotype has more than one count but fewer than ten. This chain joins TRBV20-1 and TRBJ2-7; D not resolved. Trimming took 8 bases from V and 3 from J, leaving 14 bases between them. Per germline, CDR1 DFQATT and CDR2 SNEGSKA (reference sequence). The CDR3 is 12 residues long. Here the CDR3 DNA reads TGCAGTTCCCAATTGATAGACTACGAGCAGTACTTC. Translated: CSSQLIDYEQYF.

The V and J genes are TRBV6-4 and TRBJ2-3, with D possibly matching TRBD1 (5 bases). Trimming left V 0 bases short and J 7 bases short, with 11 bases between. Germline CDR1 is MRHNA and CDR2 is SNTAGT. The CDR3 is made up of 14 amino acids. CDR3 DNA: TGTGCCAGCAGTGACTCGAGACAGCCGAATACGCAGTATTTT. Protein product: CASSDSRQPNTQYF.

The rearrangement joins TRBV2 to TRBJ1-2, with 7 bases that match TRBD1. V trimming: 5 bases; J trimming: 2 bases; junction bases outside the gene matches: 5. Germline values: CDR1 SNHLY, CDR2 FYNNEI. CDR3 length: 14 residues. The CDR3 protein is CASSSLRGNYGYTF. CDR3 bases: TGTGCCAGCAGTTCCCTCAGGGGGAACTATGGCTACACCTTC.